This note documents a single T cell receptor beta chain sequence. Its specificity is not known. This record comes from a study of Ad26.COV2.S vaccination and SARS-CoV-2 variants. Whole-study results and caveats: TCR breadth and depth estimates may have understated total T cell responses.

V was pared by 0 bases and J by 0 bases, with 6 bases between. The CDR3 spans 14 residues. CDR1 MNHNY and CDR2 SVGAGI come from the germline V gene (reference sequence). The table came from immunoSEQ multiplex PCR; TCRdb's copy has only in-frame clones and leaves some out. The sample yields about 350,000 clones, about 90% seen once. V usage is TRBV6-6 and J usage is TRBJ2-7; D gene ambiguous. The receptor's source is a human donor who had recovered from COVID-19. The source material was peripheral blood, sampled after recovery from COVID-19. CDR3 sequence: CASSYSPYSYEQYF. DNA of the CDR3: TGTGCCAGCAGTTACTCGCCCTACTCCTACGAGCAGTACTTC.